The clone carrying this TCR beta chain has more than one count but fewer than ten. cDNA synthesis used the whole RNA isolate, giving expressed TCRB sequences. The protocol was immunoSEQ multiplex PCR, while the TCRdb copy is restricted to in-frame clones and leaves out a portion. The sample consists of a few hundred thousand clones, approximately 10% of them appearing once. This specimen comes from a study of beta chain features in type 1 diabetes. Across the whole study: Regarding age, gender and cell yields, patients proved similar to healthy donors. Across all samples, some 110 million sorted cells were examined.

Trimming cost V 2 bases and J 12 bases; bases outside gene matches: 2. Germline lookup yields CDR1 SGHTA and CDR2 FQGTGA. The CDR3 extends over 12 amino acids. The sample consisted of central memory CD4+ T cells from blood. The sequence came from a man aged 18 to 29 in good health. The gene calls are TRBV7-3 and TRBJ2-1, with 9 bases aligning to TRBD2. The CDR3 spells CASSLGAGGQFF. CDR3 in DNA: TGTGCCAGCAGCTTAGGAGCGGGAGGGCAGTTCTTC.